The present entry profiles one T cell receptor beta chain with its context. Its specificity is unknown. Sequenced by immunoSEQ multiplex PCR; TCRdb stores in-frame clones only, minus some. This table has 150,000 to 200,000 clones, approximately 94% appearing once. The data were obtained in a study of T cell responses to AZD1222 COVID-19 vaccine. Study-wide results and caveats: Spike was spanned by vaccine-associated CD4 TCRs, with dominance at 160-218 and 743-854. Only six individuals given AZD1222 were seropositive at baseline. Donors were largely white British and mainly female; clonal diversity was possibly underestimated.

V dropped 4 bases and J dropped 8 bases, with 9 bases sitting between them. Germline V gene lookup returns CDR1 SGHDN and CDR2 FVKESK. The CDR3 runs to 13 residues. This sequence originates from an adult in good health. Sequenced material: peripheral blood, taken on day 0 of AZD1222 vaccination. This rearrangement joins TRBV14 to TRBJ1-6; TRBD1 is a possible D gene (6 bases). The CDR3 sequence is CASSLTGYSPLHF. The CDR3 coding sequence is TGTGCCAGCAGCCTGACAGGATATTCACCCCTCCACTTT. Full variable domain (missing parts from reference TRBV14 and TRBJ1-6): EAGVTQFPSHSVIEKGQTVTLRCDPISGHDNLYWYRRVMGKEIKFLLHFVKESKQDESGMPNNRFLAERTGGTYSTLKVQPAELEDSGVYFCASSLTGYSPLHFGNGTRLTVT.